This T cell receptor beta chain stems from a study of PD-1 blockade in mismatch repair-deficient tumors. The study's findings and limits: Tumor-resident clones, often undetectable pretreatment in blood, expanded then contracted after pembrolizumab.

The assay was immunoSEQ multiplex PCR, and TCRdb's table has in-frame clones only and misses some. Seen here are approximately 79,000 clones, roughly 80% observed once, and the top ten hold 5% to 6.5%. Remarks on this clone: Its antigen is not identified.

The CDR3 runs 14 residues. V was pared by 2 bases and J by 6 bases, with 3 bases of the junction left unmatched. Germline CDR1 WSHSY, CDR2 SAAADI. PCR or immunohistochemistry showed mismatch repair deficiency in every enrolled patient. TCRs were sequenced from three patients responding to pembrolizumab. J is TRBJ2-5 and V is TRBV10-2; 10 bases agree with TRBD2. The clonotype originates from an adult with mismatch repair-deficient cancer. This specimen was peripheral blood, taken 44 weeks after starting pembrolizumab. The CDR3 DNA reads as TGCGCCAGCAGTGAGGCTAGCGGGAGCCAGACCCAGTACTTC. Translation gives CASSEASGSQTQYF.